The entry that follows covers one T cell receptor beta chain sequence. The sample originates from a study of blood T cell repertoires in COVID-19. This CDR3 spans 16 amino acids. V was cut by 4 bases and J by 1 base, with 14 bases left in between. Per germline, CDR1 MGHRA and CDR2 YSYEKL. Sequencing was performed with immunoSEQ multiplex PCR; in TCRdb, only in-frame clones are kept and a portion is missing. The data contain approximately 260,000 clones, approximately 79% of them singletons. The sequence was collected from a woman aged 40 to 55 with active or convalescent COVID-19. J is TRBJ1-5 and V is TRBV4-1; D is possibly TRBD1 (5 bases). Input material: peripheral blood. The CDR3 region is CASSREGEGSNQPQHF. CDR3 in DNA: TGCGCCAGCAGCCGCGAAGGGGAAGGCAGCAATCAGCCCCAGCATTTT.